This T cell receptor beta chain was sequenced for a study of spatial heterogeneity in lung cancer. For the study at large: Samples were donated by 72 untreated early-stage non-small cell lung cancer patients. Raw reads contained each unique TCR and UMI combination more than ten times on average.

The time point denotes: blood taken at disease recurrence. Whole RNA was taken from tumor, nontumor lung or frozen PBMC; it was then sequenced unsorted. V shed 5 bases, J shed 10 bases, and the junction held 6 bases outside the gene matches. Germline CDR1 reads DFQATT; CDR2 reads SNEGSKA (reference sequence). This CDR3 contains 12 residues. This clonotype was counted many times. No antigen is known for it. This beta chain slipped into a library made for alpha chains as a stray read, so its size is not meaningful. Every individual TCR cDNA molecule carried its own unique molecular identifier, which allowed correction of PCR and sequencing errors. One entry per CDR3 protein results from TCRdb running MiXCR on the 5' RACE reads. This sample yields over 7,500 distinct CDR3 sequences, of which roughly 3.9% are seen a single time; roughly 18% belongs to the top ten. Whole-study results and caveats: More often at tumor resection than at routine follow-up, ubiquitous expanded tumor TCRs were detected in the blood.

This clonotype originated in a female donor with early-stage non-small cell lung cancer. Specimen: PBMCs, collected at recurrence. The chain recombines TRBV20-1 with TRBJ2-1, with 9 bases identical to TRBD1. The CDR3 spells CSAEQGAGEQFF. In nucleotides, the CDR3 is TGCAGTGCTGAACAGGGGGCAGGCGAGCAGTTCTTC.